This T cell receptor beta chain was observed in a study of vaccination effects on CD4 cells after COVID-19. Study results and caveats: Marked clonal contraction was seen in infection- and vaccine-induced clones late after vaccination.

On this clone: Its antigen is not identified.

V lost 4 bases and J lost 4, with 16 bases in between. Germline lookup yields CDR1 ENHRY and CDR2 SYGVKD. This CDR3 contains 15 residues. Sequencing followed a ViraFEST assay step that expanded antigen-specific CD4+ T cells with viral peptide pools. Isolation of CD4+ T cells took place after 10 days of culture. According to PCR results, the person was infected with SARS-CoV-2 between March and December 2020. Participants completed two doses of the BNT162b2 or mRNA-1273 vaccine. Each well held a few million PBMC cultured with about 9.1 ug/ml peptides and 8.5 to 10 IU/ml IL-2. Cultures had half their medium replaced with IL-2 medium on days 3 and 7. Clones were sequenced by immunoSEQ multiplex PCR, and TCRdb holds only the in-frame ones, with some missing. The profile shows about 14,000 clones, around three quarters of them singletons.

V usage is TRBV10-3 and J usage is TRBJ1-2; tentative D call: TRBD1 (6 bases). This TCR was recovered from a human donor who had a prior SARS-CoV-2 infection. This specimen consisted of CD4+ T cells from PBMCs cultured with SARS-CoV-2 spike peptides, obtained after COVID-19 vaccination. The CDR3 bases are TGTGCCATCAGTGGAGGACAGCAGAATCCCTATGGCTACACCTTC. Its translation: CAISGGQQNPYGYTF.